The clone carrying this T cell receptor beta chain was detected only a few times. Its antigen is currently unknown. The data are from a study of T cells after posttransplantation cyclophosphamide. Notes on the study in general: Blood and skin or GI T cell repertoires showed limited TRB overlap. Donor-recipient repertoire similarity was low at 1-2 months, rising over year one.

Clones were sequenced by immunoSEQ multiplex PCR, and TCRdb holds only the in-frame ones, with some missing. The table has about 16,000 clones, around nine tenths seen once. Busulfan-fludarabine conditioning, marrow transplant, and cyclophosphamide on days +3 and +4 were administered. Sequencing was performed on CD4+ T cells sorted from blood, taken after allogeneic stem cell transplant with posttransplant cyclophosphamide. This clonotype originated in a male patient between 55 and 70 years old who received an allogeneic stem cell transplant from a related donor and was CMV-positive. Some T cells may be supplied by the graft donor.

The CDR3 DNA sequence: TGTGCCAGCAGCCAATTGAGGACTGAGACCTACGAGCAGTACTTC. This codes for CASSQLRTETYEQYF. V gene TRBV14 combines with J gene TRBJ2-7; possible D gene TRBD2, 5 bases. The CDR3 is made up of 15 amino acids. V was shortened by 2 bases and J by 2 bases, with 13 bases between the two germline ends. The germline V gene has CDR1 SGHDN and CDR2 FVKESK.